The rows below give T cell receptor beta chains drawn from one sample of a study of molecular identifiers for immune sequencing clone quantification. TCRdb redid the calling of the PCR reads with MiXCR, one entry per CDR3 protein. The repertoire holds 45,000 to 60,000 distinct CDR3 sequences, around 33% seen once, with 3.5% to 4% in the top ten. The sample comprised naive CD8+ T cells from blood, with Jurkat cell RNA spiked in. Source of these receptors: a human donor in good health. Some libraries in this study had Jurkat cell RNA spiked in. Each CDR3 is given with its conserved first and last residue. Fields, in order: clone size, J gene, V gene, D gene, CDR3 protein, CDR3 DNA. The D gene is left open where the match is weak. A clone size is listed for some rows: how often the clone was seen (once, few, many), or a class if it is expanded.

NA,TRBJ1-1,TRBV7-6,NA,CASSRPGAEAFF,TGTGCCAGCAGTCGTCCAGGGGCTGAAGCTTTCTTT
NA,TRBJ2-5,TRBV2,TRBD2,CTSSEAGVQETQYF,TGTACCAGCAGTGAAGCGGGAGTCCAAGAGACCCAGTACTTC
many,TRBJ1-5,TRBV19,NA,CASSIWGNQPQHF,TGTGCCAGTAGTATTTGGGGAAATCAGCCCCAGCATTTT
few,TRBJ2-5,TRBV6-5,NA,CASTPNAGSGETQYF,TGTGCCAGCACCCCTAATGCCGGGAGCGGAGAGACCCAGTACTTC
many,TRBJ2-7,TRBV28,NA,CASSFGIYEQYF,TGTGCCAGCAGTTTCGGAATCTACGAGCAGTACTTC
NA,TRBJ2-1,TRBV20-1,NA,CCARLWNEQFF,TGCTGTGCAAGATTGTGGAATGAGCAGTTCTTC
many,TRBJ2-1,TRBV7-8,NA,CASSQSLDNEQFF,TGTGCCAGCAGCCAATCCTTGGACAATGAGCAGTTCTTC
many,TRBJ2-7,TRBV5-4,TRBD2,CASSLLAETTYEQYF,TGTGCCAGCAGCTTACTAGCGGAAACTACCTACGAGCAGTACTTC
NA,TRBJ2-5,TRBV11-2,NA,CASSLGGTETQYF,TGTGCCAGCAGCTTGGGCGGGACAGAGACCCAGTACTTC
NA,TRBJ1-1,TRBV7-9,TRBD1,CASSPRQGAKEAFF,TGTGCCAGCAGCCCTCGACAGGGGGCGAAGGAAGCTTTCTTT
few,TRBJ2-7,TRBV29-1,NA,CSVEGLPIGSEQYF,TGCAGCGTTGAGGGACTTCCCATAGGCTCCGAGCAGTACTTC
NA,TRBJ2-7,TRBV2,NA,CTSSPMGKDPYEQYF,TGTACCAGCAGCCCGATGGGGAAGGATCCCTACGAGCAGTACTTC
many,TRBJ2-7,TRBV5-6,TRBD2,CASSLGLAGVYEQYF,TGTGCCAGCAGCTTGGGGCTAGCGGGAGTTTACGAGCAGTACTTC
few,TRBJ2-7,TRBV4-1,TRBD1,CASSQLGQGFEQYF,TGCGCCAGCAGCCAATTGGGACAGGGGTTCGAGCAGTACTTC
few,TRBJ1-1,TRBV7-9,TRBD1,CASSLPGQGPNTEAFF,TGTGCCAGCAGCTTACCGGGACAGGGCCCGAACACTGAAGCTTTCTTT
NA,TRBJ2-4,TRBV20-1,NA,CSSPPTGLLAKNIQYF,TGCAGTAGCCCGCCGACTGGGCTCCTAGCCAAAAACATTCAGTACTTC
NA,TRBJ2-7,TRBV5-8,NA,CASMGETLSYEQYF,TGTGCCAGCATGGGGGAAACCCTATCCTACGAGCAGTACTTC
NA,TRBJ2-7,TRBV7-8,NA,CASSLSPGGGEQYF,TGTGCCAGCAGCTTATCGCCCGGGGGAGGCGAGCAGTACTTC
few,TRBJ2-7,TRBV5-6,NA,CASSWPPGQGGSYEQYF,TGTGCCAGCAGCTGGCCCCCCGGACAGGGAGGGAGCTACGAGCAGTACTTC
NA,TRBJ2-7,TRBV7-6,TRBD1,CASSLREGAYNEQYF,TGTGCCAGCAGCTTACGAGAGGGGGCATACAACGAGCAGTACTTC
few,TRBJ2-5,TRBV6-6,TRBD2,CASSLRTSGGPETQYF,TGTGCCAGCAGCCTAAGGACTAGCGGGGGGCCAGAGACCCAGTACTTC
few,TRBJ2-6,TRBV9,NA,CASSVGIAGANVLTF,TGTGCCAGCAGCGTAGGAATAGCTGGGGCCAACGTCCTGACTTTC
NA,TRBJ2-1,TRBV19,TRBD1,CASSMAGQGKWRPLYNEQFF,TGTGCCAGTAGTATGGCCGGACAGGGGAAGTGGCGGCCCCTTTACAATGAGCAGTTCTTC
NA,TRBJ2-1,TRBV28,TRBD2,CASGSGSSHEQFF,TGTGCCAGCGGTAGCGGGAGCTCCCATGAGCAGTTCTTC
few,TRBJ2-2,TRBV5-1,TRBD1,CASSFWDRTDTGELFF,TGCGCCAGCAGCTTTTGGGACAGGACCGACACCGGGGAGCTGTTTTTT
NA,TRBJ2-7,TRBV11-3,TRBD1,CASSPAGQGHPYEQYF,TGTGCCAGCAGCCCCGCAGGACAGGGGCACCCCTACGAGCAGTACTTC
NA,TRBJ1-3,TRBV28,NA,CASSRQAMENTIYF,TGTGCCAGCAGTCGACAGGCGATGGAAAACACCATATATTTT
few,TRBJ2-7,TRBV7-6,TRBD1,CASSLARDRGQSVYEQYF,TGTGCCAGCAGCTTAGCCCGGGACAGGGGACAGTCCGTCTACGAGCAGTACTTC
once,TRBJ2-3,TRBV6-5,NA,CASSYPKTGVSDTQYF,TGTGCCAGCAGTTACCCGAAAACGGGAGTATCTGATACGCAGTATTTT
NA,TRBJ2-1,TRBV28,TRBD2,CASSLVQAGVYNEQFF,TGTGCCAGCAGTCTAGTACAAGCGGGAGTCTACAATGAGCAGTTCTTC
few,TRBJ2-3,TRBV7-9,NA,CASSSPSHTQYF,TGTGCCAGCAGCTCGCCCTCCCATACGCAGTATTTT
NA,TRBJ2-2,TRBV27,NA,CASSLGWTGELFF,TGTGCCAGCAGTTTGGGGTGGACCGGGGAGCTGTTTTTT
few,TRBJ2-5,TRBV4-3,TRBD1,CASSRETGERETQYF,TGCGCCAGCAGCCGAGAGACAGGGGAGAGAGAGACCCAGTACTTC
few,TRBJ1-6,TRBV6-5,NA,CASSYVDSPLHF,TGTGCCAGCAGTTACGTGGATTCACCCCTCCACTTT
NA,TRBJ1-1,TRBV28,TRBD1,CASSDRTGQNEAFF,TGTGCCAGCAGTGACCGGACAGGGCAAAATGAAGCTTTCTTT
NA,TRBJ2-7,TRBV11-2,NA,CASSLDHRLPYEQYF,TGTGCCAGCAGCTTAGATCACAGACTCCCTTACGAGCAGTACTTC
NA,TRBJ1-2,TRBV14,NA,CASSQAHEGPNYGYTF,TGTGCCAGCAGCCAAGCTCATGAGGGGCCAAACTATGGCTACACCTTC